What follows are 15 T cell receptor beta chains derived from one specimen sequenced in a study of cytomegalovirus exposure and HLA in healthy donors. Vbeta (60) and Jbeta (13) primers were used in the PCR. Profiled with immunoSEQ multiplex PCR; TCRdb holds only in-frame clones, not every one. Its table lists around 140,000 clones. Input material: PBMCs. The source is a woman in her forties in good health and CMV-seronegative.

The V gene is TRBV5-1, the J gene TRBJ2-1; tentative D call: TRBD2 (6 bases). Germline V lookup: CDR1 SGHRS, CDR2 YFSETQ. The CDR3 runs to 14 residues. V was trimmed by 4 bases and J by 0 bases, leaving 8 bases between them. CDR3 residues: CASSAGGSYNEQFF. The CDR3 nucleotides read TGCGCCAGCAGCGCCGGGGGCTCCTACAATGAGCAGTTCTTC.

The chain joins TRBV29-1 to TRBJ1-2; 8 bases align to TRBD1. The trim removed 1 base at V and 4 bases at J, leaving 8 bases unmatched. Germline lookup yields CDR1 SQVTM and CDR2 ANQGSEA. The CDR3 is made up of 15 amino acids. The CDR3 DNA reads TGCAGCGTTGAAGGCGGCCCGGACAGGGTCTATGGCTACACCTTC. Translation: CSVEGGPDRVYGYTF.

The chain is built from TRBV7-9 and TRBJ1-4; 9 nucleotides align to TRBD1. The germline CDR1 and CDR2 sequences are SEHNR and FQNEAQ (reference sequence). The CDR3 spans 14 residues. V lost 5 bases and J lost 7; bases outside the gene matches: 5. The CDR3 spells CASSPRQGGEKLFF. The CDR3 nucleotides read TGTGCCAGCAGCCCCCGACAGGGGGGTGAAAAACTGTTTTTT.

The chain has TRBV4-2 and TRBJ2-3; the match to TRBD2 covers 10 bases. With V trimmed by 0 bases and J by 8 bases, 11 bases remained unmatched. The length of the CDR3 is 17 residues. Germline lookup yields CDR1 LGHNA and CDR2 YNFKEQ. The CDR3 protein is CASSQDEGASGGSTQYF. The CDR3 bases are TGTGCCAGCAGCCAAGATGAGGGGGCTAGCGGGGGCAGTACGCAGTATTTT.

The V and J genes are TRBV5-8 and TRBJ2-3, with TRBD1 identical over 7 bases. In germline, CDR1 is SGHTS, CDR2 YDEGEE. The CDR3 consists of 15 residues. With 3 bases clipped from V and 5 bases from J, the junction kept 9 bases outside the gene matches. CDR3 sequence (DNA): TGTGCCAGCAGCTCCAGGGGGTCTCTCGGAGATACGCAGTATTTT. This gives the protein CASSSRGSLGDTQYF.

The V and J genes are TRBV6-1 and TRBJ1-6; D gene uncertain. The V gene lost 4 bases and the J gene lost 4 bases, with 8 bases spanning the gap. Germline V gives CDR1 MNHNS, CDR2 SASEGT. There are 14 residues in the CDR3. The CDR3 sequence is CASSAGPYNSPLHF. The CDR3 DNA sequence: TGTGCCAGCAGTGCTGGGCCTTATAATTCACCCCTCCACTTT.

The rearrangement uses TRBV19 and TRBJ2-1, with a weak D call TRBD1 (6 bases). Germline V lookup: CDR1 LNHDA, CDR2 SQIVND (reference sequence). CDR3 length: 16 amino acids. The germline V and J ends were trimmed by 7 bases and 3 bases, with 19 bases remaining between them. The CDR3: CASTLQGSSGYNEQFF. Written as DNA, the CDR3 is TGTGCCAGTACCCTACAGGGATCGAGTGGCTACAATGAGCAGTTCTTC.

V is TRBV10-3 and J is TRBJ1-2, with a possible D match to TRBD1 (6 bases). Trimming took 5 bases from V and 7 from J, leaving 17 bases between them. Germline V gene sequence: CDR1 ENHRY, CDR2 SYGVKD. The CDR3 runs to 14 residues. CDR3 DNA: TGTGCCATCAGTACACCGGGACAAGATCTTGGCTACACCTTC. This encodes CAISTPGQDLGYTF.

The rearrangement joins TRBV7-2 to TRBJ2-3; 12 bases align to TRBD2. The junction had 2 bases not matched to a gene; V was cut back by 5 bases and J by 2 bases. The CDR3 loop spans 15 amino acids. Germline loops: CDR1 SGHTA, CDR2 FQGNSA. The CDR3 region is CASSASGGATDTQYF. The CDR3 nucleotides are TGTGCCAGCAGCGCTAGCGGGGGGGCCACAGATACGCAGTATTTT.

The chain employs TRBV5-1 and TRBJ1-1; D is uncertain. The CDR3 has 15 residues. The V and J ends lost 3 bases and 1 base respectively, with 13 bases between them. Germline values: CDR1 SGHRS, CDR2 YFSETQ. The CDR3 bases are TGCGCCAGCAGCTCCCTCCCAACTTCGAACACTGAAGCTTTCTTT. It yields the protein CASSSLPTSNTEAFF.

J is TRBJ2-5 and V is TRBV5-6, with a tentative D call TRBD1 (7 bases). The germline CDR1 and CDR2 sequences are SGHDT and YYEEEE. The ends were cut back, 2 bases at V and 2 bases at J, with 13 bases in the middle. This CDR3 has 15 residues. CDR3 in amino acids: CASSFGGTAQETQYF. The CDR3 DNA sequence: TGTGCCAGCAGCTTTGGGGGGACAGCACAAGAGACCCAGTACTTC. The variable domain in full, completed from reference TRBV5-6 and TRBJ2-5, reads DAGVTQSPTHLIKTRGQQVTLRCSPKSGHDTVSWYQQALGQGPQFIFQYYEEEERQRGNFPDRFSGHQFPNYSSELNVNALLLGDSALYLCASSFGGTAQETQYFGPGTRLLVL.

This chain's CDR3 is CASSQDQRETNYGYTF. The CDR3 region has the DNA TGTGCCAGCAGCCAAGACCAAAGGGAGACTAACTATGGCTACACCTTC. The V and J genes are TRBV7-9 and TRBJ1-2; unclear D gene. The CDR3 is made up of 16 amino acids. CDR1 SEHNR and CDR2 FQNEAQ come from the germline V gene (reference sequence). Trimming stripped 5 bases from V and 0 bases from J, with 16 bases between.

The V call is TRBV10-2, the J call TRBJ2-5; 7 bases map to TRBD1. The CDR3 sequence is 15 residues long. Trimming cost V 6 bases and J 2 bases; bases outside gene matches: 9. CDR1 is WSHSY, CDR2 SAAADI, per germline. The CDR3 loop reads CASREHRGVQETQYF. CDR3 DNA sequence: TGCGCCAGCAGGGAACACAGGGGCGTTCAAGAGACCCAGTACTTC.

The V call is TRBV4-2, the J call TRBJ1-2; D is possibly TRBD1 (6 bases). Per the germline V gene, CDR1 is LGHNA and CDR2 is YNFKEQ. This CDR3 region has 15 residues. V was cut by 0 bases and J by 5 bases, with 13 bases left in between. The CDR3, as DNA: TGTGCCAGCAGCCAAGAACAGGGACAACGGTATGGCTACACCTTC. Translating it yields CASSQEQGQRYGYTF.

The chain joins TRBV29-1 to TRBJ2-5; 7 nucleotides line up with TRBD2. The CDR3 runs to 13 residues. J lost 4 bases, V lost 6 bases, and 8 bases had no gene match. Germline loops: CDR1 SQVTM, CDR2 ANQGSEA. CDR3 bases: TGCAGCGTGATTGGGGGGGGAGGAGAGACCCAGTACTTC. Encoded protein: CSVIGGGGETQYF.